The 29 T cell receptor beta chains presented below share a single source sample, sequenced in a study of T cells in localized non-small cell lung cancer. The assay was immunoSEQ multiplex PCR, and TCRdb's table has in-frame clones only and misses some. The sample has tens of thousands of clones, around nine tenths seen once. Sequencing used peripheral blood, obtained before any cancer treatment. Receptors originate from a man aged 35 to 70 with stage I squamous cell lung carcinoma.

The J gene is TRBJ2-2, the V gene TRBV5-1, with 9 nucleotides matching TRBD2. Trimming removed 0 bases from V and 0 bases from J; junction bases left unmatched: 3. Germline values: CDR1 SGHRS, CDR2 YFSETQ. The CDR3 is 17 amino acids. The CDR3 sequence is CASSLGGLAPNTGELFF. The CDR3 DNA sequence: TGCGCCAGCAGCTTGGGAGGACTAGCGCCGAACACCGGGGAGCTGTTTTTT.

The chain joins TRBV28 to TRBJ2-3; no clear D gene. Germline V gene lookup returns CDR1 MDHEN and CDR2 SYDVKM. This CDR3 spans 14 amino acids. V gave up 6 bases and J gave up 0 bases, with 10 bases separating them. The CDR3 nucleotides are TGTGCCAGCAGGCTATTGGGGAGCACAGATACGCAGTATTTT. As protein: CASRLLGSTDTQYF.

About this clone: Distinct nucleotide sequences in the sample also encode this CDR3. The V gene is TRBV14, the J gene TRBJ2-2, with a possible D match to TRBD1 (5 bases). The germline V gene encodes CDR1 SGHDN and CDR2 FVKESK. The CDR3 loop spans 14 amino acids. V lost 0 bases and J lost 8, with 10 bases in between. Here the CDR3 reads CASSQDRRTGELFF. CDR3 sequence (DNA): TGTGCCAGCAGCCAAGATCGTCGGACAGGGGAGCTGTTTTTT.

The gene calls are TRBV13 and TRBJ2-5, with 8 nucleotides matching TRBD1. CDR1 is PRHDT and CDR2 is FYEKMQ in the germline V gene (reference sequence). J gave up 5 bases and V 5 bases, and 7 bases lay outside the gene matches. This CDR3 is built from 14 residues. The CDR3 DNA reads TGTGCCAGCAGCCACGGACAGGGAATTGAGACCCAGTACTTC. It yields the protein CASSHGQGIETQYF.

The chain carries TRBV5-1 and TRBJ2-1; 12 bases fit TRBD1. The V gene end was trimmed by 3 bases and the J gene end by 8 bases; junction bases not matched to a gene: 12. The germline V gene has CDR1 SGHRS and CDR2 YFSETQ. The CDR3 consists of 17 residues. DNA for the CDR3: TGCGCCAGCAGCTCAGAAAGGGGGACAGGGGGCCTAGATGAGCAGTTCTTC. This codes for CASSSERGTGGLDEQFF.

The chain couples TRBV7-9 to TRBJ1-2; 9 bases line up with TRBD1. Germline lookup yields CDR1 SEHNR and CDR2 FQNEAQ (reference sequence). The CDR3 sequence is 15 residues long. Trimming took 4 bases from V and 7 from J; bases not matched to a gene: 10. The CDR3 DNA sequence: TGTGCCAGCAGCTCATACGCCGGGACAGGGTTTGGCTACACCTTC. This codes for CASSSYAGTGFGYTF.

The chain combines TRBV7-8 with TRBJ2-7; no reliable D call. V was trimmed by 5 bases and J by 7 bases, leaving 15 bases between them. CDR3 length: 13 residues. Germline CDR1 reads SGHVS; CDR2 reads FQNEAQ. CDR3 amino acids: CASSQVLYREQYF. In nucleotides, the CDR3 is TGTGCCAGCAGCCAGGTCCTGTATCGAGAGCAGTACTTC.

The chain uses TRBV5-1 and TRBJ2-1; the match to TRBD2 covers 11 bases. Germline values: CDR1 SGHRS, CDR2 YFSETQ. The CDR3 totals 13 residues. V shed 5 bases, J shed 7 bases, and the junction held 2 bases outside the gene matches. DNA for the CDR3: TGCGCCAGCAGAGTAGCGGGAGGGAATGAGCAGTTCTTC. Translating it yields CASRVAGGNEQFF.

CDR3 sequence (DNA): TGCGCCAGCAGCCAAGGGCTAGCGGGGTGGGAGCAGTACTTC. This gives the protein CASSQGLAGWEQYF. This chain uses TRBV4-3 with TRBJ2-7, with 9 bases matching TRBD2. Germline CDR1 is LGHNA and CDR2 is YSLEER. J lost 7 bases, V lost 1 base, and 5 bases had no gene match. The CDR3 loop spans 14 amino acids.

J is TRBJ2-7 and V is TRBV15; D gene ambiguous. The germline V gene has CDR1 LNHNV and CDR2 YYDKDF (reference sequence). CDR3 length equals 13 residues. V gave up 1 base and J gave up 6 bases, with 10 bases separating them. The CDR3 region is CATSRVAGSEQYF. The CDR3 DNA reads as TGTGCCACCAGCAGAGTCGCAGGTTCCGAGCAGTACTTC.

This clone occurred once. This chain joins TRBV5-6 and TRBJ2-4; D gene uncertain. Germline V lookup: CDR1 SGHDT, CDR2 YYEEEE. The CDR3 runs 17 residues. V was cut by 5 bases and J by 0 bases, with 18 bases left in between. This chain's CDR3 is CASSRVGGFRAKNIQYF. The CDR3 DNA reads as TGTGCCAGCAGTCGGGTCGGTGGCTTCCGAGCCAAAAACATTCAGTACTTC.

This rearrangement joins TRBV7-3 to TRBJ2-3, with D perhaps assigned TRBD1 or TRBD2 (5 bases each). There are 15 residues in the CDR3. V lost 5 bases to trimming and J lost 1 base, with 13 bases between them. Germline CDR1 is SGHTA and CDR2 is FQGTGA. CDR3 amino acids: CASSQRGVGTDTQYF. The CDR3 DNA follows: TGTGCCAGCAGCCAGAGGGGTGTCGGCACAGATACGCAGTATTTT.

The rearrangement links TRBV6-5 to TRBJ2-3, with D possibly TRBD1 on 7 matching bases. The ends were cut back, 2 bases at V and 0 bases at J, with 12 bases in the middle. This CDR3 spans 16 amino acids. Germline loops: CDR1 MNHEY, CDR2 SVGAGI. This chain's CDR3 is CASSYRRDSSTDTQYF. CDR3 sequence (DNA): TGTGCCAGCAGTTACCGGCGGGACAGTAGCACAGATACGCAGTATTTT.

The rearrangement links TRBV11-2 to TRBJ2-1; D is uncertain. Per germline, CDR1 SGHAT and CDR2 FQNNGV. V was pared by 5 bases and J by 4 bases, with 3 bases between. This CDR3 comprises 11 residues. For the CDR3, the DNA is TGTGCCAGCAGCGTTTACAATGAGCAGTTCTTC. Amino acids: CASSVYNEQFF. The complete variable domain, with remaining parts taken from reference TRBV11-2 and TRBJ2-1, reads EAGVAQSPRYKIIEKRQSVAFWCNPISGHATLYWYQQILGQGPKLLIQFQNNGVVDDSQLPKDRFSAERLKGVDSTLKIQPAKLEDSAVYLCASSVYNEQFFGPGTRLTVL.

The chain has TRBV4-3 and TRBJ2-7; D perhaps matches TRBD2 (6 bases). There are 14 residues in the CDR3. Trimming took off 4 bases at V and 2 bases at J, with 12 bases between the two ends. Looked up from germline, CDR1 is LGHNA and CDR2 is YSLEER. In DNA form, the CDR3 reads TGCGCCAGCAGCCTGGGTAGCGGACCCTACGAGCAGTACTTC. Protein: CASSLGSGPYEQYF.

The genes are TRBV6-6 and TRBJ1-2; D is uncertain. Germline V lookup: CDR1 MNHNY, CDR2 SVGAGI (reference sequence). The CDR3 loop spans 14 amino acids. V lost 6 bases and J 4 bases, leaving 15 bases between the germline ends. CDR3 in DNA: TGTGCCAGCAGCGATCCCACGGATTTCTATGGCTACACCTTC. This encodes CASSDPTDFYGYTF.

The rearrangement joins TRBV5-1 to TRBJ2-7; 8 nucleotides match TRBD1. The CDR3 covers 15 residues. V shed 3 bases and J 5 bases; nucleotides not matched to a gene: 10. Germline CDR1 SGHRS, CDR2 YFSETQ. CDR3 residues: CASSSWRGTGNEQYF. CDR3 nucleotides: TGCGCCAGCAGCTCTTGGAGGGGGACAGGAAACGAGCAGTACTTC.

This chain joins TRBV27 and TRBJ2-1; 12 bases fit TRBD2. This CDR3 has 17 residues. Germline V CDR1 and CDR2: MNHEY, SMNVEV (reference sequence). J gave up 5 bases and V 8 bases, and 13 bases lay outside the gene matches. The CDR3 loop is CASGSNLAGGLHNEQFF. In DNA form, the CDR3 reads TGTGCCAGCGGGTCTAACCTAGCGGGAGGGCTTCACAATGAGCAGTTCTTC.

The V and J genes are TRBV19 and TRBJ2-3; no clear D gene. CDR1 and CDR2 (germline): LNHDA, SQIVND (reference sequence). Trimming removed 1 base from V and 7 bases from J, with 12 bases in between. This CDR3 region has 14 residues. DNA of the CDR3: TGTGCCAGTAGTATAGGAGCCCAGGTCTATACGCAGTATTTT. It specifies CASSIGAQVYTQYF.

Only one count was recorded for this clone. The chain carries TRBV30 and TRBJ1-5; weak D call: TRBD1 (6 bases). This CDR3 spans 13 amino acids. The germline V and J ends were trimmed by 5 bases and 7 bases, with 15 bases remaining between them. Per germline, CDR1 GTSNPN and CDR2 SVGIG (reference sequence). The CDR3 loop is CAWGGGSSQPQHF. Here the CDR3 DNA reads TGTGCCTGGGGCGGGGGCTCCAGCCAGCCCCAGCATTTT.

The chain carries TRBV25-1 and TRBJ1-1; 8 nucleotides agree with TRBD1. This CDR3 contains 14 residues. CDR1 is MGHDK and CDR2 is SYGVNS in the germline V gene. J gave up 1 base and V 4 bases, and 2 bases lay outside the gene matches. CDR3 bases: TGTGCCAGCAGTGGGACAGGGAGGAACACTGAAGCTTTCTTT. Residues: CASSGTGRNTEAFF.

V usage is TRBV29-1 and J usage is TRBJ1-2, with 8 bases that match TRBD1. Unmatched junction bases numbered 8, after V lost 4 bases and J lost 4 bases. CDR3 size: 14 residues. The germline V gene encodes CDR1 SQVTM and CDR2 ANQGSEA. CDR3 nucleotide sequence: TGCAGCGTTGTTGGACAGGGAGGTACCTATGGCTACACCTTC. Its protein is CSVVGQGGTYGYTF.

This chain connects TRBV9 to TRBJ2-7, with D possibly matching TRBD1 (6 bases). Trimming pared 4 bases from V and 4 bases from J, leaving 12 bases between. Germline CDR1 is SGDLS and CDR2 is YYNGEE. The CDR3 is made up of 13 amino acids. The CDR3 sequence: CASSPSQGYEQYF. CDR3 bases: TGTGCCAGCAGCCCTAGTCAGGGGTACGAGCAGTACTTC.

V and J are TRBV6-5 and TRBJ1-2; D is ambiguous. CDR1 and CDR2 (germline): MNHEY, SVGAGI. The V end lost 0 bases, the J end lost 6 bases, and 11 bases lay between the germline ends. The CDR3 is 14 residues long. This CDR3 is CASSYSEGWNGYTF. Here the CDR3 DNA reads TGTGCCAGCAGTTACTCGGAGGGATGGAATGGCTACACCTTC.

The chain recombines TRBV20-1 with TRBJ2-1; no clear D. With 1 base removed from V and 2 bases from J, the gap between germline ends came to 0 bases. CDR3 size: 11 residues. Germline lookup yields CDR1 DFQATT and CDR2 SNEGSKA (reference sequence). In DNA, the CDR3 is TGCAGTGCTAGAGCCTACAATGAGCAGTTCTTC. It specifies CSARAYNEQFF.

V is TRBV9 and J is TRBJ2-1, with D possibly matching TRBD2 (6 bases). Germline loops: CDR1 SGDLS, CDR2 YYNGEE. This CDR3 region has 13 residues. V lost 2 bases and J 6 bases, leaving 9 bases between the germline ends. For the CDR3, the DNA is TGTGCCAGCAGCGTCGGGACTGGCAATGAGCAGTTCTTC. Protein sequence: CASSVGTGNEQFF.

The rearrangement links TRBV18 to TRBJ2-7; D not resolved. The V end was cut by 2 bases, the J end by 2 bases, with 10 bases between. The germline V gene has CDR1 KGHSH and CDR2 LQKENI. The CDR3 is 14 amino acids. CDR3 in DNA: TGTGCCAGCTCACCAACGGAGAGGCCCTACGAGCAGTACTTC. It is translated as CASSPTERPYEQYF.

The chain combines TRBV7-8 with TRBJ1-6, with D uncertain. The V gene lost 1 base and the J gene lost 3 bases, with 7 bases spanning the gap. Germline CDR1 is SGHVS and CDR2 is FQNEAQ. CDR3 length: 15 amino acids. The CDR3 DNA is TGTGCCAGCAGCTTAGAGAGCCACTATAATTCACCCCTCCACTTT. This gives the protein CASSLESHYNSPLHF.

The rearrangement links TRBV4-3 to TRBJ2-4; perhaps TRBD2 as D (6 bases). Germline V gene data show CDR1 as LGHNA and CDR2 as YSLEER. The CDR3 runs to 17 residues. Deletions cut 3 bases from V and 4 bases from J, with 19 bases between. As DNA, the CDR3 is TGCGCCAGCAGCCAGGGGGACTCCCCGCAGGGTAAAAACATTCAGTACTTC. This translates into CASSQGDSPQGKNIQYF.